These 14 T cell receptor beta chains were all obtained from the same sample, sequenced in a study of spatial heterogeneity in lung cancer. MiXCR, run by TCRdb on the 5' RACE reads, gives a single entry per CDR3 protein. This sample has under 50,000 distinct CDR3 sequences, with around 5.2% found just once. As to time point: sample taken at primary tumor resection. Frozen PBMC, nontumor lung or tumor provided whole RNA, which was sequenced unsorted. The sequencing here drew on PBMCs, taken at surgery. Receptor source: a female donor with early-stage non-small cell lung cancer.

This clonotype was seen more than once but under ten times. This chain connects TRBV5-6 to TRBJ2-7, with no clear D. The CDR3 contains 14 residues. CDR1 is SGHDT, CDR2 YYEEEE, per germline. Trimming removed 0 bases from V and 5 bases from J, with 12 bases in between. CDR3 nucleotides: TGTGCCAGCAGCTTGGGCCGCACTGTTAACGAGCAGTACTTC. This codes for CASSLGRTVNEQYF.

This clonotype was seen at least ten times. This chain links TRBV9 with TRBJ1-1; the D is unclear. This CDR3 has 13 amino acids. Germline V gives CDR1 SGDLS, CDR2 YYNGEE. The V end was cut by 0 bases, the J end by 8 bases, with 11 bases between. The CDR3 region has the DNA TGTGCCAGCAGCGTAGAAATGTGGGGAGAAGCTTTCTTT. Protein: CASSVEMWGEAFF.

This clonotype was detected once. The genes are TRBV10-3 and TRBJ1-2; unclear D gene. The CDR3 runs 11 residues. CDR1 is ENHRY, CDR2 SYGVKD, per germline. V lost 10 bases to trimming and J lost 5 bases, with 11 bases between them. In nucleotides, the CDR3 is TGTGCCACGTCACAAGTGTATGGCTACACCTTC. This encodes CATSQVYGYTF.

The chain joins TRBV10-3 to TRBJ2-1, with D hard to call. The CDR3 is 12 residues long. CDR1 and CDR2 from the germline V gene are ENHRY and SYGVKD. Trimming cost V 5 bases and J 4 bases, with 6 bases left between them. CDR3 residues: CAISSTYNEQFF. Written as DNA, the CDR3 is TGTGCCATCAGTTCTACTTACAATGAGCAGTTCTTC.

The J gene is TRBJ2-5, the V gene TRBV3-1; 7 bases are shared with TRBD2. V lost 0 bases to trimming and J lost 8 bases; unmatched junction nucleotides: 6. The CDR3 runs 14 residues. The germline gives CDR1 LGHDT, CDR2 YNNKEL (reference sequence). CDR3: CASSQDLAVVTQYF. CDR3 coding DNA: TGTGCCAGCAGCCAAGATCTAGCGGTGGTTACCCAGTACTTC.

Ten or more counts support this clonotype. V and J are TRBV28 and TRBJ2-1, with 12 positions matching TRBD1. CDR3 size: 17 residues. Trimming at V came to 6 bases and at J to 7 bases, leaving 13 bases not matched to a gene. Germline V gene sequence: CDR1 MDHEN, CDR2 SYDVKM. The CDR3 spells CASRVPPGTGGRNEQFF. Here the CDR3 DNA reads TGTGCCAGCAGGGTCCCCCCCGGGACAGGGGGCCGGAATGAGCAGTTCTTC.

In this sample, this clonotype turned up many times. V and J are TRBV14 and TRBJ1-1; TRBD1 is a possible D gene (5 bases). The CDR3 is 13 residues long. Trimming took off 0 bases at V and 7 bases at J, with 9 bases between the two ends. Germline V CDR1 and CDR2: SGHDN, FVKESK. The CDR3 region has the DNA TGTGCCAGCAGCCAAGATCTGGGGGGTGAAGCTTTCTTT. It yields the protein CASSQDLGGEAFF.

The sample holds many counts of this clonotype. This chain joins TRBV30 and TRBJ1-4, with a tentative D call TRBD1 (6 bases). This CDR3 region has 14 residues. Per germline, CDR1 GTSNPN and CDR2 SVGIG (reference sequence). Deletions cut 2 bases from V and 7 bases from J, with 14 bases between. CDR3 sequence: CAWSIQGIGEKLFF. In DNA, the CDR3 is TGTGCCTGGAGTATACAGGGTATTGGTGAAAAACTGTTTTTT. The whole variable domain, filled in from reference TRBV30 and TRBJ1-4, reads SQTIHQWPATLVQPVGSPLSLECTVEGTSNPNLYWYRQAAGRGLQLLFYSVGIGQISSEVPQNLSASRPQDRQFILSSKKLLLSDSGFYLCAWSIQGIGEKLFFGSGTQLSVL.

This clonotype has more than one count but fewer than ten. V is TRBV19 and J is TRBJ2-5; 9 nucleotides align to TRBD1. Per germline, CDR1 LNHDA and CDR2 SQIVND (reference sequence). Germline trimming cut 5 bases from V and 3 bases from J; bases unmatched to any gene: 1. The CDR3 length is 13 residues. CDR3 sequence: CASSRTGEETQYF. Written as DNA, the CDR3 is TGTGCCAGTAGTCGGACAGGGGAAGAGACCCAGTACTTC.

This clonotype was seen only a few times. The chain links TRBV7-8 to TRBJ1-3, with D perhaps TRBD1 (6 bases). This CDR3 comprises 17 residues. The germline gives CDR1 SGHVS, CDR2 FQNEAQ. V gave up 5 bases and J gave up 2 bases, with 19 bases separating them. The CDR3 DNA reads TGTGCCAGCAGCCGGACTTTTGACAGGCCCGCTGGAAACACCATATATTTT. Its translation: CASSRTFDRPAGNTIYF.

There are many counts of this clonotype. The CDR3 bases are TGCAGCGTTAGAGTAGAGACCCAGTACTTC. Residues: CSVRVETQYF. The chain combines TRBV29-1 with TRBJ2-5; D not certain. Per the germline V gene, CDR1 is SQVTM and CDR2 is ANQGSEA. Trimming removed 5 bases at V and 4 bases at J, with 5 bases between. This CDR3 comprises 10 residues.

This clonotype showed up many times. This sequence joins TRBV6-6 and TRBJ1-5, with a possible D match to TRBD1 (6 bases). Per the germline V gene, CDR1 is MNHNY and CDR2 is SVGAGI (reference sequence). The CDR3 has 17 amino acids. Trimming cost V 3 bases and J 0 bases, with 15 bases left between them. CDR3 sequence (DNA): TGTGCCAGCAGTTATCAGGGGCCAGTTTATAGCAATCAGCCCCAGCATTTT. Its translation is CASSYQGPVYSNQPQHF.

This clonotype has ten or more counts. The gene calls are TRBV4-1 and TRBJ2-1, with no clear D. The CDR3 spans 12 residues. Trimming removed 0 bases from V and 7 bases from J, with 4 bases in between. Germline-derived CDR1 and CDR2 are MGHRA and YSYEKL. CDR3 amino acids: CASSQDLNEQFF. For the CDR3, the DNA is TGCGCCAGCAGCCAAGATTTGAATGAGCAGTTCTTC.

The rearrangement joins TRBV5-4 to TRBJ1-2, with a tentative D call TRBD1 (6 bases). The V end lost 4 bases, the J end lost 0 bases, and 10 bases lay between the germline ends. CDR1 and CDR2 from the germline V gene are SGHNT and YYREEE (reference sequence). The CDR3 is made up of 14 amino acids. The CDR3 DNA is TGTGCCAGCAGCGGCCGGGACACTAACTATGGCTACACCTTC. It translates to CASSGRDTNYGYTF.